This T cell receptor beta chain was profiled in a study of cytomegalovirus exposure and HLA in healthy donors. Whole-study results and caveats: Fewer than 200 TCR beta chains were listed as cytomegalovirus-associated. Sequencing likely produced, as an artifact, a cluster of highly shared sequence variants. Across donors, most TCRs were seen rarely, yet some public ones were widespread.

The CDR3 spans 18 residues. After removal of 0 bases from V and 1 base from J, the junction contained 9 bases not matched to a gene. Germline CDR1 is SGHNT and CDR2 is YYREEE (reference sequence). PCR employed 60 Vbeta and 13 Jbeta primers. The method was immunoSEQ multiplex PCR; TCRdb's version includes in-frame clones alone and lacks a portion of them. Counted here are fewer than 120,000 clones, more than 60% occurring once; the ten biggest clones make up 6.2%. In its sample, this clone was seen a few times. Its antigen is undetermined. This receptor was obtained from a man aged 25 to 45 in good health and CMV-seropositive. The specimen sequenced was PBMCs. This chain connects TRBV5-4 to TRBJ1-3; 8 bases match TRBD1. CDR3 protein: CASSLGGQGTISGNTIYF. CDR3 coding DNA: TGTGCCAGCAGCTTGGGAGGACAGGGAACGATATCTGGAAACACCATATATTTT.